These 28 T cell receptor beta chains came from one sample sequenced in a study of shared clonotypes between healthy human individuals. Assay used: immunoSEQ multiplex PCR; TCRdb lists only in-frame clones, some missing. Among about a million clones, around three quarters were seen once, and the ten largest hold 0.89%. The sequenced sample was memory CD4+ T cells from PBMCs. Specified subset: CD45RA-negative fraction. All receptors come from a man aged 18 to 30 in good health. Some clones in this sample may be carry-over from other donors' samples.

The CDR3 protein is CASSSGGTSSYEQYF. In DNA, the CDR3 is TGCGCCAGCAGCTCAGGGGGGACTAGCAGCTACGAGCAGTACTTC. The rearrangement links TRBV5-1 to TRBJ2-7; 9 bases are shared with TRBD2. CDR3 length: 15 residues. Germline assignment: CDR1 SGHRS and CDR2 YFSETQ. The junction had 7 bases not matched to a gene; V was cut back by 3 bases and J by 3 bases.

The chain recombines TRBV9 with TRBJ2-5; tentative D call: TRBD1 (6 bases). The ends were cut back, 3 bases at V and 2 bases at J, with 17 bases in the middle. The germline gives CDR1 SGDLS, CDR2 YYNGEE. The CDR3 spans 16 residues. CDR3: CASSAPQGPPQETQYF. CDR3 nucleotides: TGTGCCAGCAGCGCCCCACAGGGTCCTCCACAAGAGACCCAGTACTTC.

A single count supports this clone. The chain joins TRBV7-2 to TRBJ2-7; no firm D call. The germline gives CDR1 SGHTA, CDR2 FQGNSA. The V and J ends lost 5 bases and 5 bases respectively, with 13 bases between them. This CDR3 is 13 amino acids long. As DNA, the CDR3 is TGTGCCAGCAGCCTATGGGAAGTCCACGAGCAGTACTTC. Residues: CASSLWEVHEQYF. The complete variable domain, with remaining parts taken from reference TRBV7-2 and TRBJ2-7, reads GAGVSQSPSNKVTEKGKDVELRCDPISGHTALYWYRQSLGQGLEFLIYFQGNSAPDKSGLPSDRFSAERTGGSVSTLTIQRTQQEDSAVYLCASSLWEVHEQYFGPGTRLTVT.

This clone was detected a few times. The V call is TRBV2, the J call TRBJ2-3; D unclear. There are 17 residues in the CDR3. V was shortened by 1 base and J by 1 base, with 15 bases between the two germline ends. CDR1 SNHLY and CDR2 FYNNEI come from the germline V gene. The CDR3 DNA sequence: TGTGCCAGCAGTGAAGAGGGTTCGGTGAGAGGCACAGATACGCAGTATTTT. This translates into CASSEEGSVRGTDTQYF. Full variable domain (outside the CDR3, taken from reference TRBV2 and TRBJ2-3): EPEVTQTPSHQVTQMGQEVILRCVPISNHLYFYWYRQILGQKVEFLVSFYNNEISEKSEIFDDQFSVERPDGSNFTLKIRSTKLEDSAMYFCASSEEGSVRGTDTQYFGPGTRLTVL.

This chain links TRBV28 with TRBJ2-7; the D gene is possibly TRBD1 (7 bases). Germline assignment: CDR1 MDHEN and CDR2 SYDVKM. V lost 6 bases and J 7 bases, leaving 25 bases between the germline ends. This CDR3 contains 16 residues. As DNA, the CDR3 is TGTGCCAGCAGAGGTCAAACAGGGGCAACCCGGGGGGAGCAGTACTTC. Translation: CASRGQTGATRGEQYF.

The genes are TRBV13 and TRBJ1-1; perhaps TRBD1 as D (5 bases). From germline, CDR1 is PRHDT and CDR2 FYEKMQ (reference sequence). CDR3 length equals 16 residues. The ends were cut back, 0 bases at V and 5 bases at J, with 16 bases in the middle. In DNA, the CDR3 is TGTGCCAGCAGCTTAGGAGGTCAGGGATTATGGACTGAAGCTTTCTTT. As protein: CASSLGGQGLWTEAFF.

This rearrangement joins TRBV30 to TRBJ1-4, with D unclear. The CDR3 is 12 amino acids. V was trimmed by 4 bases and J by 8 bases, leaving 11 bases between them. Germline V gene data show CDR1 as GTSNPN and CDR2 as SVGIG (reference sequence). Written as DNA, the CDR3 is TGTGCCTGGACCTCGTACGGCGAAAAACTGTTTTTT. This sequence encodes CAWTSYGEKLFF.

The chain has TRBV19 and TRBJ2-2; D tentatively fits TRBD1 or TRBD2 (5 bases each). Per germline, CDR1 LNHDA and CDR2 SQIVND (reference sequence). V lost 5 bases, J lost 4 bases, and 11 bases lay in between. The CDR3 loop spans 14 amino acids. The CDR3 sequence is CASSPWGSTGELFF. The DNA of the CDR3 is TGTGCCAGTAGTCCCTGGGGGAGCACCGGGGAGCTGTTTTTT.

V gene TRBV7-2 combines with J gene TRBJ2-1; D gene unclear. V was shortened by 5 bases and J by 5 bases, with 10 bases between the two germline ends. The germline CDR1 and CDR2 sequences are SGHTA and FQGNSA. There are 13 residues in the CDR3. This chain's CDR3 is CASSLSQHNEQFF. The CDR3 DNA reads TGTGCCAGCAGCCTAAGTCAGCACAATGAGCAGTTCTTC.

This clone appeared once. This chain links TRBV5-1 with TRBJ2-6; D remains unclear. There are 15 residues in the CDR3. Germline V lookup: CDR1 SGHRS, CDR2 YFSETQ. Trimming pared 4 bases from V and 0 bases from J, leaving 8 bases between. CDR3 protein: CASSQDGSGANVLTF. CDR3 DNA sequence: TGCGCCAGCAGCCAGGACGGCTCTGGGGCCAACGTCCTGACTTTC.

The chain recombines TRBV11-2 with TRBJ1-1, with no clear D. The CDR3 length is 14 residues. Trimming took 2 bases from V and 5 from J, leaving 12 bases between them. Germline V gives CDR1 SGHAT, CDR2 FQNNGV. The CDR3 sequence: CASSLTPLGTEAFF. The CDR3 bases are TGTGCCAGCAGCTTAACCCCGTTAGGGACTGAAGCTTTCTTT.

About this clone itself: The sample has other DNA sequences that encode this CDR3 too. The chain employs TRBV5-1 and TRBJ1-2; no clear D. Trimming stripped 0 bases from V and 7 bases from J, with 10 bases between. CDR3 size: 13 residues. Germline lookup yields CDR1 SGHRS and CDR2 YFSETQ. The CDR3 coding sequence is TGCGCCAGCAGCTTGGCGGGGTTGGGTGGCTACACCTTC. It specifies CASSLAGLGGYTF.

V usage is TRBV5-6 and J usage is TRBJ1-1; unclear D gene. With 2 bases removed from V and 0 bases from J, the gap between germline ends came to 14 bases. The germline CDR1 and CDR2 sequences are SGHDT and YYEEEE. This CDR3 is built from 16 residues. CDR3 DNA sequence: TGTGCCAGCAGCTTTTTGGTTTCGCAGCTGAACACTGAAGCTTTCTTT. This encodes CASSFLVSQLNTEAFF.

In its sample, this clone was seen many times. The rearrangement uses TRBV7-8 and TRBJ2-6; D gene ambiguous. V was clipped by 0 bases and J by 3 bases, with 0 bases between them. Germline V gene lookup returns CDR1 SGHVS and CDR2 FQNEAQ. The CDR3 covers 13 residues. This CDR3 reads CASSLAGANVLTF. The CDR3 region has the DNA TGTGCCAGCAGCTTAGCTGGGGCCAACGTCCTGACTTTC. The full variable domain, with the rest looked up from reference TRBV7-8 and TRBJ2-6, is GAGVSQSPRYKVAKRGQDVALRCDPISGHVSLFWYQQALGQGPEFLTYFQNEAQLDKSGLPSDRFFAERPEGSVSTLKIQRTQQEDSAVYLCASSLAGANVLTFGAGSRLTVL.

The chain has TRBV11-2 and TRBJ1-2, with 9 bases lining up with TRBD1. CDR1 is SGHAT and CDR2 is FQNNGV in the germline V gene. This CDR3 is built from 14 residues. V trimming: 5 bases; J trimming: 4 bases; junction bases outside the gene matches: 5. The CDR3 DNA reads as TGTGCCAGCAGCCCGGGACAGGGCGGCTATGGCTACACCTTC. Its translation is CASSPGQGGYGYTF.

On this clone: Other DNA sequences within the sample encode an identical CDR3. This chain joins TRBV5-1 and TRBJ2-3; D ambiguous. V was shortened by 5 bases and J by 0 bases, with 4 bases between the two germline ends. Germline V gives CDR1 SGHRS, CDR2 YFSETQ. The CDR3 contains 12 residues. The CDR3 coding sequence is TGCGCCAGCAGGGGAAGCACAGATACGCAGTATTTT. Translating it yields CASRGSTDTQYF.

On this clone: This sample includes further DNA sequences coding for the same CDR3. The chain combines TRBV5-1 with TRBJ2-1, with D perhaps TRBD2 (5 bases). The V and J ends lost 0 bases and 6 bases respectively, with 7 bases between them. Germline V gene sequence: CDR1 SGHRS, CDR2 YFSETQ. CDR3 size: 13 residues. The CDR3 coding sequence is TGCGCCAGCAGCTTGGGGCTAGCCAATGAGCAGTTCTTC. Encoded protein: CASSLGLANEQFF.

The chain joins TRBV30 to TRBJ2-4, with D unclear. Germline CDR1 is GTSNPN and CDR2 is SVGIG (reference sequence). The CDR3 has 15 residues. V was shortened by 2 bases and J by 0 bases, with 11 bases between the two germline ends. In DNA, the CDR3 is TGTGCCTGGAGTTGGCCCCAGGTAGCCAAAAACATTCAGTACTTC. Translating gives CAWSWPQVAKNIQYF. Full variable domain (rest looked up from reference TRBV30 and TRBJ2-4): SQTIHQWPATLVQPVGSPLSLECTVEGTSNPNLYWYRQAAGRGLQLLFYSVGIGQISSEVPQNLSASRPQDRQFILSSKKLLLSDSGFYLCAWSWPQVAKNIQYFGAGTRLSVL.

The chain links TRBV2 to TRBJ2-1; no clear D. The germline V gene has CDR1 SNHLY and CDR2 FYNNEI. The ends were cut back, 8 bases at V and 0 bases at J, with 11 bases in the middle. CDR3 length: 14 amino acids. The CDR3 spells CASLDTNSYNEQFF. The CDR3 nucleotides are TGTGCCAGCCTCGACACAAACTCCTACAATGAGCAGTTCTTC.

In this sample, this clone turned up many times. This rearrangement joins TRBV28 to TRBJ2-2; 12 bases align to TRBD2. The germline V gene has CDR1 MDHEN and CDR2 SYDVKM. This CDR3 has 13 amino acids. V was clipped by 10 bases and J by 5 bases; unmatched bases: 2. The CDR3 bases are TGTGCCACCGGGACTAGCGGGACCGGGGAGCTGTTTTTT. It is translated as CATGTSGTGELFF.

As regards this clone: A far more abundant clone sits one base away, making this likely a read error. The rearrangement links TRBV7-6 to TRBJ1-1; TRBD1 might be the D (5 bases). Trimming cost V 1 base and J 4 bases, with 7 bases left between them. Germline V lookup: CDR1 SGHVS, CDR2 FNYEAQ. This CDR3 is built from 13 residues. As DNA, the CDR3 is TGTGCCAGCAGCTTAGGGCAGGGCACTGAAGCTTTCTTT. Amino acid sequence: CASSLGQGTEAFF.

The J gene is TRBJ2-1, the V gene TRBV10-2; D is perhaps TRBD1 (6 bases). The V end was cut by 6 bases, the J end by 10 bases, with 16 bases between. Germline V gives CDR1 WSHSY, CDR2 SAAADI. The CDR3 runs 13 residues. DNA of the CDR3: TGCGCCAGCAGCTCGAACAGGGTCCAGGAGCAGTTCTTC. It specifies CASSSNRVQEQFF.

The chain combines TRBV6-5 with TRBJ1-1, with D hard to call. The CDR3 covers 12 residues. Germline CDR1 is MNHEY and CDR2 is SVGAGI. The V gene lost 6 bases and the J gene lost 3 bases, with 8 bases spanning the gap. The CDR3 nucleotides are TGTGCCAGCAGCTGGGGTGACACTGAAGCTTTCTTT. Protein sequence: CASSWGDTEAFF.

The rearrangement joins TRBV7-9 to TRBJ2-5; the match to TRBD1 covers 9 bases. After removal of 5 bases from V and 3 bases from J, the junction contained 4 bases not matched to a gene. The CDR3 has 14 residues. Germline V lookup: CDR1 SEHNR, CDR2 FQNEAQ (reference sequence). The CDR3 bases are TGTGCCAGCAGCCTGGACAGGGGCGAAGAGACCCAGTACTTC. Translating gives CASSLDRGEETQYF.

This clone came up once. V is TRBV7-3 and J is TRBJ2-5; a possible D gene is TRBD2 (6 bases). Trimming removed 4 bases from V and 5 bases from J, with 14 bases in between. Germline CDR1 reads SGHTA; CDR2 reads FQGTGA. The CDR3 sequence is 14 residues long. CDR3 coding DNA: TGTGCCAGCAGCTCTGCCGGGAGAGGGGAGACCCAGTACTTC. It translates to CASSSAGRGETQYF.

The chain joins TRBV5-4 to TRBJ2-5, with 9 bases aligning to TRBD1. Trimming at V came to 3 bases and at J to 3 bases, leaving 3 bases not matched to a gene. The germline V gene encodes CDR1 SGHNT and CDR2 YYREEE (reference sequence). The CDR3 is 14 residues long. The CDR3 region has the DNA TGTGCCAGCAGCTCGTGGACAGGGGAAGAGACCCAGTACTTC. It specifies CASSSWTGEETQYF.

The rearrangement uses TRBV5-6 and TRBJ2-5, with no clear D. This CDR3 is built from 12 residues. Trimming removed 2 bases at V and 4 bases at J, with 6 bases between. Per germline, CDR1 SGHDT and CDR2 YYEEEE. The CDR3 region is CASSLSAETQYF. In DNA form, the CDR3 reads TGTGCCAGCAGCTTATCTGCAGAGACCCAGTACTTC.

The V gene is TRBV18, the J gene TRBJ2-7, with 7 nucleotides matching TRBD1. The V and J ends lost 5 bases and 3 bases, in that order; junction bases with no gene match: 7. The CDR3 covers 14 residues. The germline gives CDR1 KGHSH, CDR2 LQKENI. The CDR3 protein is CASSAGQADYEQYF. The CDR3 nucleotides read TGTGCCAGCTCAGCAGGACAGGCGGACTACGAGCAGTACTTC.